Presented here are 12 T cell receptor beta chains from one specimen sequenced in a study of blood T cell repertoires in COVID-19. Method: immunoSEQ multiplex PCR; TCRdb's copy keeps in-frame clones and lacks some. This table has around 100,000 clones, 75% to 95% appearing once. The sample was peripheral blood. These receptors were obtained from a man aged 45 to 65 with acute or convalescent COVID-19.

The CDR3 is CATSRYGQQETQYF. CDR3 nucleotides: TGTGCCACCAGCAGATACGGACAGCAAGAGACCCAGTACTTC. The V call is TRBV15, the J call TRBJ2-5; possible D gene TRBD1, 6 bases. V dropped 2 bases and J dropped 2 bases, with 9 bases sitting between them. Germline V lookup: CDR1 LNHNV, CDR2 YYDKDF (reference sequence). The CDR3 length is 14 residues.

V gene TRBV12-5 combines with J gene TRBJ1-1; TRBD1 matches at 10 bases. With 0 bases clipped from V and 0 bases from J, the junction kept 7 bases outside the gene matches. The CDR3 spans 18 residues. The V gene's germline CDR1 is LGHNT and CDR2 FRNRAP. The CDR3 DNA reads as TGTGCTAGTGGTTTGGTAGACTCCGGGACAGGGGTGAACACTGAAGCTTTCTTT. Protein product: CASGLVDSGTGVNTEAFF.

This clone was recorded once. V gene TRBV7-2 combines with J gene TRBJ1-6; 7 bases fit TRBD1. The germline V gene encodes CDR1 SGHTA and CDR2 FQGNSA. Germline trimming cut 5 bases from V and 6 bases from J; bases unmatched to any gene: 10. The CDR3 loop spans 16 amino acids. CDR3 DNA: TGTGCCAGCAGCCCGCAGACAGGGAGTACTAATTCACCCCTCCACTTT. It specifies CASSPQTGSTNSPLHF.

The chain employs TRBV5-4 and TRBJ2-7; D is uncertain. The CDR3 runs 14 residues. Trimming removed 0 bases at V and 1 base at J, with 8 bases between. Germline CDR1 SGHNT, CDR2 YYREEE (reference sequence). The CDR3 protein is CASSLDQDSYEQYF. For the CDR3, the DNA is TGTGCCAGCAGCTTGGATCAGGATTCCTACGAGCAGTACTTC.

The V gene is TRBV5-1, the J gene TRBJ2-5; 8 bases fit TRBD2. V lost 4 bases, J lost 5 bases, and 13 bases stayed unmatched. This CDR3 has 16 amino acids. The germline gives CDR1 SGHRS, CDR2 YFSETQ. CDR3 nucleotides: TGCGCCAGCAGCCCCACCTCGGGAGGCGGGGGGGAGACCCAGTACTTC. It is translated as CASSPTSGGGGETQYF. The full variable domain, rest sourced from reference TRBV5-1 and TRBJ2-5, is KAGVTQTPRYLIKTRGQQVTLSCSPISGHRSVSWYQQTPGQGLQFLFEYFSETQRNKGNFPGRFSGRQFSNSRSEMNVSTLELGDSALYLCASSPTSGGGGETQYFGPGTRLLVL.

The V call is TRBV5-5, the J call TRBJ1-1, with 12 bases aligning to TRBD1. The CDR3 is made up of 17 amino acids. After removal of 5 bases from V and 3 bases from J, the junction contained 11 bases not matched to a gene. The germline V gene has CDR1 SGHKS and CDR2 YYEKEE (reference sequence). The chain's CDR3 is CASRTAGTGGGDTEAFF. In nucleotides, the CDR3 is TGTGCCAGCAGGACGGCCGGGACAGGGGGCGGGGACACTGAAGCTTTCTTT.

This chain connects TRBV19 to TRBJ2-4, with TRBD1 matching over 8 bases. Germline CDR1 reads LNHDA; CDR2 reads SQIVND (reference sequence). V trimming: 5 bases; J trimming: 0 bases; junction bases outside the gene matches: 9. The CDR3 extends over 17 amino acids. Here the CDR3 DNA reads TGTGCCAGTAGTCCGACCGGGACAGGATTAGCCAAAAACATTCAGTACTTC. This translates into CASSPTGTGLAKNIQYF.

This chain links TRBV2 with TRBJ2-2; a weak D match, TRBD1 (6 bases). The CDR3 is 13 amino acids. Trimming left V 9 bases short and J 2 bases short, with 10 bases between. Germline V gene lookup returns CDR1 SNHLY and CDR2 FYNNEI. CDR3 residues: CASRDTNTGELFF. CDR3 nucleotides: TGTGCCAGTAGGGACACTAACACCGGGGAGCTGTTTTTT. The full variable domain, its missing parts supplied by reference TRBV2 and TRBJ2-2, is EPEVTQTPSHQVTQMGQEVILRCVPISNHLYFYWYRQILGQKVEFLVSFYNNEISEKSEIFDDQFSVERPDGSNFTLKIRSTKLEDSAMYFCASRDTNTGELFFGEGSRLTVL.

The DNA for the CDR3 is TGTGCCAGTAGTATTTTACGGTCGGGAGGGCCCGATGAGCAGTTCTTC. Residues: CASSILRSGGPDEQFF. The J gene is TRBJ2-1, the V gene TRBV19; 8 bases agree with TRBD2. After removal of 3 bases from V and 8 bases from J, the junction contained 12 bases not matched to a gene. Looked up from germline, CDR1 is LNHDA and CDR2 is SQIVND (reference sequence). CDR3 length: 16 amino acids.

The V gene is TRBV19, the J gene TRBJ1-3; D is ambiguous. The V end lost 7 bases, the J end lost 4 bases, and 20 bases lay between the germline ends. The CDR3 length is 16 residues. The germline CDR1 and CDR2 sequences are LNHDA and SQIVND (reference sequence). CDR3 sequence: CASTPTVVNPGNTIYF. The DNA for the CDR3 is TGTGCCAGTACCCCAACGGTGGTGAATCCAGGAAACACCATATATTTT.

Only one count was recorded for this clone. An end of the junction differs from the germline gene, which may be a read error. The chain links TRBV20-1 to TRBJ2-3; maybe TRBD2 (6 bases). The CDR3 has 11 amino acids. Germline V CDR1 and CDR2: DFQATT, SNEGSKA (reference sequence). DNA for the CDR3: TGCAGTGCTAGAGCCCAAGGGACTCGGTACTTT. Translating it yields CSARAQGTRYF.

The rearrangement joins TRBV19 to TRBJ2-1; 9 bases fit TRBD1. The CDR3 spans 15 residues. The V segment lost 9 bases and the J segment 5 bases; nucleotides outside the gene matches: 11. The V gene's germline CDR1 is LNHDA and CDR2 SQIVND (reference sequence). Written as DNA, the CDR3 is TGTGCCAGCTCTGACACGGGACAGGGACACAATGAGCAGTTCTTC. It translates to CASSDTGQGHNEQFF.